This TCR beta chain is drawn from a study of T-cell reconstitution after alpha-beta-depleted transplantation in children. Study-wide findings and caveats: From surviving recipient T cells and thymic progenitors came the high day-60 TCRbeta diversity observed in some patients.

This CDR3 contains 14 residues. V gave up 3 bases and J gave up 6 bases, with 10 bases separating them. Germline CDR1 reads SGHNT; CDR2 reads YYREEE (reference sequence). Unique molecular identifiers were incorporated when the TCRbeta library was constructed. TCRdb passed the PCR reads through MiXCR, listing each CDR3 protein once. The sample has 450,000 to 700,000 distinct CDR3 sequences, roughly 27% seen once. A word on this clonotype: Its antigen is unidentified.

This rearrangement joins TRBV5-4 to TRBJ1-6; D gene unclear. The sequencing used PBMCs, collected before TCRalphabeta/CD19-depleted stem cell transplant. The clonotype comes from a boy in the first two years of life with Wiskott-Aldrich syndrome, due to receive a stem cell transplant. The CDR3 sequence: CASSSPGVNSPLHF. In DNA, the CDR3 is TGTGCCAGCAGCTCCCCCGGGGTTAATTCACCCCTCCACTTT.